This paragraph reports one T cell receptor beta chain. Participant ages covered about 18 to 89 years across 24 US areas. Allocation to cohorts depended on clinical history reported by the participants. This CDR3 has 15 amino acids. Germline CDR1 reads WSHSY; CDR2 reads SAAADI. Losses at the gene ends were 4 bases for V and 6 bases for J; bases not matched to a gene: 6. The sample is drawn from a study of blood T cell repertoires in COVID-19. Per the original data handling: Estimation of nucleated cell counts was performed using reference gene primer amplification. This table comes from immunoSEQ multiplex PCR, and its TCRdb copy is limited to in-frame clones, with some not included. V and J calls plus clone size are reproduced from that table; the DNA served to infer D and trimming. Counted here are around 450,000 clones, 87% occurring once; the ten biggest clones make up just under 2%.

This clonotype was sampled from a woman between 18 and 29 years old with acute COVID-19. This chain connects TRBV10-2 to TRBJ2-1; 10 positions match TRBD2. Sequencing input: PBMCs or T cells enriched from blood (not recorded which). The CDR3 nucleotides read TGCGCCAGCAGTGGTCTAGCGGGAGTATCCAATGAGCAGTTCTTC. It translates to CASSGLAGVSNEQFF.